This T cell receptor beta chain stems from a study of neurological immune-mediated disorders. The germline V gene has CDR1 MDHEN and CDR2 SYDVKM. V lost 4 bases, J lost 3 bases, and 13 bases lay in between. This CDR3 spans 15 amino acids. This clonotype was recorded at least ten times. Its antigen is unidentified. Regarding the study as a whole: The phylogenetic placement of 18 of 34 multiple sclerosis patients' repertoires in one related-CDR3 cluster constitutes a possible signature. None of the CDR3 amino acid sequences of expanded clones were shared across subjects, and this suggested private repertoires in all groups.

From the 5' RACE reads, TCRdb called clonotypes with MiXCR, one entry per CDR3 protein. In the table there are 65,000 to 85,000 distinct CDR3 sequences, approximately 3.3% of which are singletons. The clonotype was recovered from a woman aged 50 to 65 with multiple sclerosis. The sample was PBMCs. The genes are TRBV28 and TRBJ1-5, with D perhaps matching TRBD1 (6 bases). The CDR3 DNA follows: TGTGCCAGCAGTTCCCCGGACAGCTACAATCAGCCCCAGCATTTT. It translates to CASSSPDSYNQPQHF. The complete variable domain, with remaining parts taken from reference TRBV28 and TRBJ1-5, reads DVKVTQSSRYLVKRTGEKVFLECVQDMDHENMFWYRQDPGLGLRLIYFSYDVKMKEKGDIPEGYSVSREKKERFSLILESASTNQTSMYLCASSSPDSYNQPQHFGDGTRLSIL.